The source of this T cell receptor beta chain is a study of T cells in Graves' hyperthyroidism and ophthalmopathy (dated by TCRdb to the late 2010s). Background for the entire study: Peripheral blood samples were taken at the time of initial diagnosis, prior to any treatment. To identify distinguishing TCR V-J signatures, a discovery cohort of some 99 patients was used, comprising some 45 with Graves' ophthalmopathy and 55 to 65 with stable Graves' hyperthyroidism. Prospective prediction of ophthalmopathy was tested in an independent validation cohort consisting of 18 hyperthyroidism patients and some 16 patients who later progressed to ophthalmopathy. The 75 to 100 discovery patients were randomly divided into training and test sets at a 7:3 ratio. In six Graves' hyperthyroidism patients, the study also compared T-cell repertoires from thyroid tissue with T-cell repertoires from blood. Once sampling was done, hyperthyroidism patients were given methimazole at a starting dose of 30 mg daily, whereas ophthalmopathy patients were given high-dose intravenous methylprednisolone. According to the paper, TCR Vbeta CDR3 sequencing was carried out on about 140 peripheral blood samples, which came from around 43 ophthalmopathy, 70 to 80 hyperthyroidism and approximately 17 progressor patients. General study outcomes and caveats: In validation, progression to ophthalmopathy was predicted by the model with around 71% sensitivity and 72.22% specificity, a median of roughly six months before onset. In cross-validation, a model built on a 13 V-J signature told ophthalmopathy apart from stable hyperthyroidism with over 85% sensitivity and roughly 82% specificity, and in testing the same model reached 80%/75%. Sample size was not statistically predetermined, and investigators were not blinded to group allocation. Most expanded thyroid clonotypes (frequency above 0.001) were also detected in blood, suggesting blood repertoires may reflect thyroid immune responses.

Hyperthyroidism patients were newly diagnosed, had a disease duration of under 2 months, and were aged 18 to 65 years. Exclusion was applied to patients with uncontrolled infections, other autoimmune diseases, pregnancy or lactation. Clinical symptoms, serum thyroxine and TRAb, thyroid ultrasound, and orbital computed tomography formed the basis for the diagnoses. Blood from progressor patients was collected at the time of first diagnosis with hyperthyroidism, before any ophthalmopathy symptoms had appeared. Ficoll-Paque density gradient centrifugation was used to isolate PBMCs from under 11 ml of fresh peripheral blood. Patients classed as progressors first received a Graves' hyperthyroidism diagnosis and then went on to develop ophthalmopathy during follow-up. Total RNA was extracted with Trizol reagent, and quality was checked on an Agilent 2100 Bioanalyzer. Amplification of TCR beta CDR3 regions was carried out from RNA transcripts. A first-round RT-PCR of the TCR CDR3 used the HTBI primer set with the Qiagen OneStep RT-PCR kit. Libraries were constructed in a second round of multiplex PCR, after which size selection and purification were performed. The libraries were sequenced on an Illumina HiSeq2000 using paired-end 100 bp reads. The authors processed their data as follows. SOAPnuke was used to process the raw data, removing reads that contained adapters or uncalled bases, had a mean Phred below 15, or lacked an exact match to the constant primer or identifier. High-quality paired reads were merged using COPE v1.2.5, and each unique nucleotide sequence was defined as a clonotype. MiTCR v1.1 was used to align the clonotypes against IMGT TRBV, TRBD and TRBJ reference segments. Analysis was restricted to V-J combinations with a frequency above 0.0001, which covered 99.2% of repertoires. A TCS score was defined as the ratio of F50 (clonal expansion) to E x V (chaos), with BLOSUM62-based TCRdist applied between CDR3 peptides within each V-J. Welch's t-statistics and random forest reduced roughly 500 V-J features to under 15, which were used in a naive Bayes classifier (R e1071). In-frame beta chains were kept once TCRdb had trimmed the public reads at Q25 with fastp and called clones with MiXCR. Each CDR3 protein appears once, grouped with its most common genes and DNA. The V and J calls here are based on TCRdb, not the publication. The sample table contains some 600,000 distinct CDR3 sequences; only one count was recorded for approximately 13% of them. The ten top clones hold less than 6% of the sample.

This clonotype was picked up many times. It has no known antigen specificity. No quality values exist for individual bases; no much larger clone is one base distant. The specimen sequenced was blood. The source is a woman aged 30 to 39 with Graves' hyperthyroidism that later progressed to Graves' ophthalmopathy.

The nucleotide sequence is given as TGTGCCAGCAGCTCACGACTAGGAGGCCCTATCCAAGAGACCCAGTACTTC. Its amino acids are CASSSRLGGPIQETQYF. The rearrangement joined TRBV11-2 to TRBJ2-5; TRBD2 might be the D gene, on 6 matching bases. The CDR3, cysteine through phenylalanine, is 17 amino acids long. Only CDR3 DNA is held: 51 bases, read in frame from base 1. In the germline V gene, CDR1 corresponds to SGHAT and CDR2 to FQNNGV. The junction carries 19 bases between V and J, which are trimmed by 4 bases and 1 base respectively. When the CDR3 is completed using the reference TRBV11-2 and TRBJ2-5 genes on either side, the full variable domain is EAGVAQSPRYKIIEKRQSVAFWCNPISGHATLYWYQQILGQGPKLLIQFQNNGVVDDSQLPKDRFSAERLKGVDSTLKIQPAKLEDSAVYLCASSSRLGGPIQETQYFGPGTRLLVL.